Each of the 25 T cell receptor beta chains below was sequenced from the same sample in a study of blood T cell repertoires in COVID-19. Clones were read by immunoSEQ multiplex PCR, and TCRdb kept only the in-frame ones, dropping some. The sample carries hundreds of thousands of clones, about 91% recorded once. The sample consisted of peripheral blood. Source of these receptors: a woman younger than 45 who had recovered from COVID-19.

The chain joins TRBV5-1 to TRBJ2-1, with TRBD1 matching over 8 bases. Germline-derived CDR1 and CDR2 are SGHRS and YFSETQ. V dropped 6 bases and J dropped 5; count of bases not matched to a gene: 7. The CDR3 is 14 amino acids. The CDR3, as DNA: TGCGCCAGCAACATCGGACAGGGACACAATGAGCAGTTCTTC. It encodes CASNIGQGHNEQFF.

The chain carries TRBV18 and TRBJ1-1; D is unresolved. CDR1 KGHSH and CDR2 LQKENI come from the germline V gene. V lost 3 bases, J lost 1 base, and 12 bases lay in between. This CDR3 comprises 15 residues. The CDR3 reads CASSPGNTGNTEAFF. The CDR3 DNA reads TGTGCCAGCTCACCCGGGAACACGGGGAACACTGAAGCTTTCTTT.

The chain couples TRBV18 to TRBJ2-7; possible D gene TRBD2, 6 bases. CDR3 length: 17 residues. Germline CDR1 KGHSH, CDR2 LQKENI. Trimming left V 3 bases short and J 0 bases short, with 18 bases between. The CDR3 region is CASSPPPSGVPSYEQYF. The CDR3 DNA follows: TGTGCCAGCTCACCCCCACCCTCGGGGGTACCCTCCTACGAGCAGTACTTC.

The CDR3, as DNA: TGTGCCTGGGACTTCGACAGGAGAAGCTCCTACGAGCAGTACTTC. Translating it yields CAWDFDRRSSYEQYF. The gene calls are TRBV30 and TRBJ2-7, with a possible D match to TRBD1 (6 bases). The CDR3 spans 15 residues. The V and J ends lost 5 bases and 0 bases respectively, with 17 bases between them. CDR1 GTSNPN and CDR2 SVGIG come from the germline V gene (reference sequence).

The V gene is TRBV7-2, the J gene TRBJ2-1, with a possible D match to TRBD2 (5 bases). The CDR3 totals 16 residues. Germline V lookup: CDR1 SGHTA, CDR2 FQGNSA. V was pared by 1 base and J by 7 bases, with 17 bases between. CDR3 bases: TGTGCCAGCAGCTTAGGAGGTGGTAGCGACGGGAATGAGCAGTTCTTC. It is translated as CASSLGGGSDGNEQFF.

The CDR3 here is CASSDPLQGALGYTF. The CDR3 DNA sequence: TGTGCCAGCAGTGATCCATTACAGGGGGCGTTGGGCTACACCTTC. The chain carries TRBV6-1 and TRBJ1-2, with 9 positions matching TRBD1. The CDR3 runs 15 residues. The germline V gene has CDR1 MNHNS and CDR2 SASEGT. J gave up 8 bases and V 3 bases, and 10 bases lay outside the gene matches.

The V gene is TRBV7-2, the J gene TRBJ1-2; D remains unclear. Trimming took 2 bases from V and 6 from J, leaving 10 bases between them. Germline V CDR1 and CDR2: SGHTA, FQGNSA. The CDR3 runs 13 residues. The CDR3, as DNA: TGTGCCAGCAGCTTAAGTCGGAGAAATGGCTACACCTTC. Its protein product is CASSLSRRNGYTF.

The chain has TRBV15 and TRBJ1-2; D remains ambiguous. The V gene's germline CDR1 is LNHNV and CDR2 YYDKDF (reference sequence). V shed 1 base and J shed 6 bases, with 12 bases lying between them. The CDR3 has 14 amino acids. This CDR3 reads CATSRGTQRHGYTF. CDR3 coding DNA: TGTGCCACCAGCAGAGGGACTCAACGACATGGCTACACCTTC.

The rearrangement joins TRBV14 to TRBJ2-3, with TRBD2 matching over 10 bases. V shed 2 bases, J shed 5 bases, and the junction held 7 bases outside the gene matches. Germline values: CDR1 SGHDN, CDR2 FVKESK. The CDR3 consists of 16 residues. The CDR3 loop reads CASSQLSGGARDTQYF. The CDR3 DNA sequence: TGTGCCAGCAGCCAACTAAGCGGGGGGGCCAGAGATACGCAGTATTTT.

The chain combines TRBV11-2 with TRBJ1-2; D remains ambiguous. The CDR3 runs to 17 residues. Looked up from germline, CDR1 is SGHAT and CDR2 is FQNNGV. Trimming stripped 2 bases from V and 5 bases from J, with 21 bases between. The CDR3 sequence is CASSLRDSDSNWYGYTF. DNA of the CDR3: TGTGCCAGCAGCTTACGTGACTCGGATTCCAACTGGTATGGCTACACCTTC.

The chain combines TRBV9 with TRBJ2-1; 10 nucleotides agree with TRBD1. The CDR3 is made up of 16 amino acids. Per germline, CDR1 SGDLS and CDR2 YYNGEE. V gave up 0 bases and J gave up 7 bases; unmatched junction bases: 7. CDR3 sequence reads: CASSVVGDRGLNEQFF. CDR3 sequence (DNA): TGTGCCAGCAGCGTAGTGGGGGACAGGGGTTTGAATGAGCAGTTCTTC.

The rearrangement joins TRBV18 to TRBJ1-3; 7 bases fit TRBD1. The CDR3 is made up of 16 amino acids. Trimming removed 3 bases from V and 0 bases from J; junction bases left unmatched: 5. Germline CDR1 reads KGHSH; CDR2 reads LQKENI. The CDR3 sequence: CASSPDRLNSGNTIYF. CDR3 DNA sequence: TGTGCCAGCTCACCGGACAGGTTGAACTCTGGAAACACCATATATTTT.

V is TRBV6-2 or TRBV6-3 and J is TRBJ1-1; maybe TRBD1 (5 bases). Trimming removed 2 bases from V and 7 bases from J, with 5 bases in between. CDR1 is MNHEY and CDR2 is SVGEGT in the germline V gene. The CDR3 covers 11 residues. The chain's CDR3 is CASSYRGEAFF. The CDR3 bases are TGTGCCAGCAGTTACAGGGGTGAAGCTTTCTTT.

V is TRBV3-1 (or the pseudogene TRBV3-2) and J is TRBJ2-2; TRBD1 aligns across 8 bases. The CDR3 is made up of 18 amino acids. CDR1 LGHDT and CDR2 YNNKEL come from the germline V gene (reference sequence). Trimming at V came to 1 base and at J to 6 bases, leaving 13 bases not matched to a gene. The CDR3 here is CASSQAWTGLYRAGELFF. The DNA for the CDR3 is TGTGCCAGCAGCCAAGCCTGGACAGGGCTATATCGGGCCGGGGAGCTGTTTTTT.

The chain joins TRBV14 to TRBJ1-2; D might be TRBD1 (6 bases). Trimming cost V 6 bases and J 5 bases, with 10 bases left between them. The CDR3 totals 12 residues. Germline assignment: CDR1 SGHDN and CDR2 FVKESK. The CDR3 here is CASSRQGYGYTF. The CDR3, as DNA: TGTGCCAGCAGTCGGCAGGGGTATGGCTACACCTTC.

The rearrangement uses TRBV30 and TRBJ1-5, with D hard to call. Trimming pared 1 base from V and 3 bases from J, leaving 13 bases between. CDR3 length equals 15 residues. The V gene's germline CDR1 is GTSNPN and CDR2 SVGIG (reference sequence). CDR3 in amino acids: CAWSADFRINQPQHF. Here the CDR3 DNA reads TGTGCCTGGAGTGCAGACTTTCGCATCAATCAGCCCCAGCATTTT.

V is TRBV28 and J is TRBJ2-5; D is perhaps TRBD1 (6 bases). Germline V CDR1 and CDR2: MDHEN, SYDVKM. The CDR3 totals 13 residues. V gave up 2 bases and J gave up 5 bases, with 9 bases separating them. DNA for the CDR3: TGTGCCAGCAGTTTAAATCAGGGGGAGACCCAGTACTTC. Residues: CASSLNQGETQYF. Looking up the rest from reference TRBV28 and TRBJ2-5 gives the full variable domain: DVKVTQSSRYLVKRTGEKVFLECVQDMDHENMFWYRQDPGLGLRLIYFSYDVKMKEKGDIPEGYSVSREKKERFSLILESASTNQTSMYLCASSLNQGETQYFGPGTRLLVL.

The J gene is TRBJ1-1, the V gene TRBV29-1; no definite D call. The CDR3 is 13 amino acids. The ends were cut back, 6 bases at V and 4 bases at J, with 15 bases in the middle. The germline gives CDR1 SQVTM, CDR2 ANQGSEA. Here the CDR3 reads CSVPDPASTEAFF. The CDR3 DNA is TGCAGCGTACCCGACCCAGCGAGCACTGAAGCTTTCTTT.

J is TRBJ1-1 and V is TRBV7-2; no clear D. The CDR3 runs to 12 residues. Per the germline V gene, CDR1 is SGHTA and CDR2 is FQGNSA. The V gene lost 5 bases and the J gene lost 10 bases, with 14 bases spanning the gap. CDR3 in amino acids: CASSLQVTPAFF. As DNA, the CDR3 is TGTGCCAGCAGCCTCCAGGTCACACCAGCTTTCTTT.

This clone was seen once. The genes are TRBV29-1 and TRBJ2-5, with TRBD1 matching 10 bases. The CDR3 totals 15 residues. Germline lookup yields CDR1 SQVTM and CDR2 ANQGSEA. The trim removed 6 bases at V and 5 bases at J, leaving 12 bases unmatched. The CDR3 here is CSVRRATGGRETQYF. For the CDR3, the DNA is TGCAGCGTAAGACGAGCGACAGGGGGCCGGGAGACCCAGTACTTC.

This chain connects TRBV12-3 or TRBV12-4 to TRBJ2-7; D unclear. This CDR3 is built from 13 residues. Deletions cut 1 base from V and 0 bases from J, with 4 bases between. For the CDR3, the DNA is TGTGCCAGCAGTTTAGACAGCTCCTACGAGCAGTACTTC. This translates into CASSLDSSYEQYF.

The chain employs TRBV5-6 and TRBJ2-4, with a weak D call TRBD2 (5 bases). V was pared by 2 bases and J by 0 bases, with 12 bases between. In germline, CDR1 is SGHDT, CDR2 YYEEEE. The CDR3 length is 16 residues. In nucleotides, the CDR3 is TGTGCCAGCAGCTTAAGCGGACGGCTAGCCAAAAACATTCAGTACTTC. The encoded protein is CASSLSGRLAKNIQYF. Variable domain in full (rest from reference TRBV5-6 and TRBJ2-4): DAGVTQSPTHLIKTRGQQVTLRCSPKSGHDTVSWYQQALGQGPQFIFQYYEEEERQRGNFPDRFSGHQFPNYSSELNVNALLLGDSALYLCASSLSGRLAKNIQYFGAGTRLSVL.

The chain is built from TRBV10-3 and TRBJ1-2; possibly TRBD1 for D (6 bases). V was shortened by 4 bases and J by 6 bases, with 9 bases between the two germline ends. The germline gives CDR1 ENHRY, CDR2 SYGVKD. The CDR3 totals 12 residues. The CDR3 sequence is CAISANRDGYTF. CDR3 sequence (DNA): TGTGCCATCAGTGCGAACAGGGATGGCTACACCTTC.

This chain joins TRBV4-3 and TRBJ2-3; no clear D. Germline CDR1 and CDR2: LGHNA and YSLEER. Trimming cost V 0 bases and J 1 base, with 8 bases left between them. The CDR3 is 15 amino acids. CDR3 DNA: TGCGCCAGCAGCCAAGATTACCCAGGCACAGATACGCAGTATTTT. Translation: CASSQDYPGTDTQYF.

This clone was seen more than once but under ten times. The genes are TRBV4-2 and TRBJ1-5; D is uncertain. Trimming removed 0 bases at V and 1 base at J, with 13 bases between. The germline gives CDR1 LGHNA, CDR2 YNFKEQ. The length of the CDR3 is 17 residues. Written as DNA, the CDR3 is TGTGCCAGCAGCCAAGATCGTCCGGGAGTGAGCAATCAGCCCCAGCATTTT. Protein: CASSQDRPGVSNQPQHF.